The rows below give T cell receptor beta chains drawn from one sample of a study of shared clonotypes between healthy human individuals. The assay was immunoSEQ multiplex PCR, and TCRdb's table has in-frame clones only and misses some. The sample lists more than 850,000 clones, 75% to 85% seen once, with more than 0.45% in the top ten. What was sequenced was memory CD4+ T cells from PBMCs. Receptors were obtained from a man aged 18 to 29 in good health. Some clones in this sample may be carry-over from other donors' samples. Both conserved end residues are part of each CDR3. Each record gives: D gene, V gene, clone size, J gene, CDR3 DNA, CDR3 protein. D genes are given only for firm matches. Part of the rows lack a size; the others show once, few, many or a class for expanded clones.

.,TRBV25-1,.,TRBJ2-4,TGTGCCAGCAGTGAATCTGGGCTGATAGCCAAAAACATTCAGTACTTC,CASSESGLIAKNIQYF
.,TRBV30,.,TRBJ2-7,TGTGCCACCACAAGGGGGAGCTCCTACGAGCAGTACTTC,CATTRGSSYEQYF
.,TRBV29-1,.,TRBJ2-2,TGCAGCGGAGGGGGTCTGGGGCCCGGGGAGCTGTTTTTT,CSGGGLGPGELFF
.,TRBV5-6,.,TRBJ1-3,TGTGCCAGCAGCCGCTGGGGGAGCTCTGGAAACACCATATATTTT,CASSRWGSSGNTIYF
.,TRBV19,.,TRBJ1-1,TGTGCGGTCAGGGAGGAGTCTGAAGCTTTCTTT,CAVREESEAFF
TRBD1,TRBV5-1,.,TRBJ2-7,TGCGCCAGCAGCCCCTCCGGGACAGGGGACTACGAGCAGTACTTC,CASSPSGTGDYEQYF
TRBD1,TRBV11-1,.,TRBJ1-5,TGTGCCAGCAGCGTTGGACAGGGGGGGCGCAATCAGCCCCAGCATTTT,CASSVGQGGRNQPQHF
TRBD1,TRBV6-1,.,TRBJ1-1,TGTGCCACCGGGACAGCCCTTAACACTGAAGCTTTCTTT,CATGTALNTEAFF
.,TRBV4-1,.,TRBJ2-7,TGCGCCAGCAGCCAAGACGTGGCCCCCGTGGGCTACGAGCAGTACTTC,CASSQDVAPVGYEQYF
.,TRBV14,.,TRBJ2-7,TGTGCCAGCAGCCAACAGGGGTACGAGCAGTACTTC,CASSQQGYEQYF
.,TRBV6-1,.,TRBJ2-5,TGTGCCAGCAGTGATCGGTTGGTGTACCAAGAGACCCAGTACTTC,CASSDRLVYQETQYF
.,TRBV5-4,once,TRBJ2-5,TGTGCCAGCAGCTTGATGGGGATGGCGGAGACCCAGTACTTC,CASSLMGMAETQYF
TRBD2,TRBV5-1,once,TRBJ2-1,TGCGCCAGCAGAAGAACCATCAGCGGGAGCTCCTACAATGAGCAGTTCTTC,CASRRTISGSSYNEQFF
TRBD1,TRBV6-5,.,TRBJ2-7,TGTGCCAGCAGTTATGCGGGACAGGGTTTCTACGAGCAGTACTTC,CASSYAGQGFYEQYF
.,TRBV9,few,TRBJ2-1,TGTGCCAGCAGCGTATCCGGGGTGAATGAGCAGTTCTTC,CASSVSGVNEQFF
.,TRBV6-5,.,TRBJ2-7,TGTGCCAGCAGACCTGGGGTTGACAGCTCCTACGAGCAGTACTTC,CASRPGVDSSYEQYF
TRBD1,TRBV5-1,.,TRBJ1-1,TGCGCCAGCAGCATTGACAGGGACACTGAAGCTTTCTTT,CASSIDRDTEAFF
.,TRBV9,.,TRBJ1-3,TGTGCCAGCAGCGTAGCGGGATACTCTGGAAACACCATATATTTT,CASSVAGYSGNTIYF
.,TRBV28,many,TRBJ1-1,TGTGCCAGCAGTTTAGGACAGCTGAACACTGAAGCTTTCTTT,CASSLGQLNTEAFF
TRBD2,TRBV27,.,TRBJ2-7,TGTGCCAGCAGTTTATATGGGACTACCTCAGCCTACGAGCAGTACTTC,CASSLYGTTSAYEQYF
.,TRBV9,many,TRBJ2-3,TGTGCCAGCAGCGTAGCTAGGTCCCCAGATACGCAGTATTTT,CASSVARSPDTQYF
TRBD1,TRBV12-5,.,TRBJ1-1,TGTGCTAGTGGTTTGGTAGACGGTCGGCAGGGGGTAGCTGAAGCTTTCTTT,CASGLVDGRQGVAEAFF
TRBD1,TRBV5-6,.,TRBJ2-7,TGTGCCAGCAGCTTGGCGGCAGGGGACAGATACGAGCAGTACTTC,CASSLAAGDRYEQYF
.,TRBV29-1,.,TRBJ1-1,TGCAGCGTTGAAGTTAGAGGAGAAGACCCTGAAGCTTTCTTT,CSVEVRGEDPEAFF
TRBD2,TRBV5-1,.,TRBJ2-5,TGCGCCAGCAGCTTGTTTCTAGCGGGAGACGAGACCCAGTACTTC,CASSLFLAGDETQYF
.,TRBV28,few,TRBJ1-2,TGTGCCAGCAGTCCTACCCCCGGTTTGGGTTTTAACTATGGCTACACCTTC,CASSPTPGLGFNYGYTF
TRBD2,TRBV7-8,once,TRBJ2-5,TGTGCCAGCAGCCCTCGAGCGGGAGTTGGAGAAGAGACCCAGTACTTC,CASSPRAGVGEETQYF
.,TRBV27,few,TRBJ2-5,TGTGCCAGCCCCGCGGCAGACGGACTACAAGAGACCCAGTACTTC,CASPAADGLQETQYF
.,TRBV18,.,TRBJ2-7,TGTGCCAGCTCACCGTGGACAGACTACGAGCAGTACTTC,CASSPWTDYEQYF
.,TRBV28,once,TRBJ2-5,TGTGCCAGCACAAAGCGGTCGGGGGAGACCCAGTACTTC,CASTKRSGETQYF
.,TRBV11-2,.,TRBJ2-3,TGTGCCAGCAGCTTCGGACTGGATACGCAGTATTTT,CASSFGLDTQYF
.,TRBV2,.,TRBJ2-3,TGTGCCAGCACGAGGGGTAGCACAGATACGCAGTATTTT,CASTRGSTDTQYF
.,TRBV7-9,.,TRBJ2-2,TGTGCCAGCAGCGCTAAGGGGATAAACACCGGGGAGCTGTTTTTT,CASSAKGINTGELFF
.,TRBV6-5,.,TRBJ2-7,TGTGCCAGCAGTTCCCTCGGAGTCCACGAGCAGTACTTC,CASSSLGVHEQYF